A single sample is the source of the 12 T cell receptor beta chains below, sequenced in a study of T cells after yellow fever vaccination. TCRdb re-called the 5' RACE reads through MiXCR, storing one row per CDR3 protein. Here the sample spans hundreds of thousands of distinct CDR3 sequences, 12% being singletons. Specimen: CD4+ T cells sorted from PBMCs, collected 15 days after the yellow fever booster vaccination. All receptors derive from a man aged 18 to 29 who received the YFV17D yellow fever vaccine.

The table lists this clonotype with a few counts. V is TRBV5-4 and J is TRBJ2-7; 7 bases map to TRBD2. The ends lost 4 bases at V and 0 bases at J; junction bases unmatched: 10. Per germline, CDR1 SGHNT and CDR2 YYREEE (reference sequence). The length of the CDR3 is 16 residues. The CDR3 DNA follows: TGTGCCAGCAGCAAAACGGGGGGAACCAACTCCTACGAGCAGTACTTC. Amino acids: CASSKTGGTNSYEQYF. Full variable domain (remainder filled in from reference TRBV5-4 and TRBJ2-7): ETGVTQSPTHLIKTRGQQVTLRCSSQSGHNTVSWYQQALGQGPQFIFQYYREEENGRGNFPPRFSGLQFPNYSSELNVNALELDDSALYLCASSKTGGTNSYEQYFGPGTRLTVT.

The chain recombines TRBV20-1 with TRBJ2-5; D uncertain. The germline V and J ends were trimmed by 2 bases and 1 base, with 8 bases remaining between them. The CDR3 covers 13 residues. Germline CDR1 DFQATT, CDR2 SNEGSKA (reference sequence). DNA of the CDR3: TGCAGTGCTAGACTTACAGCCCAAGAGACCCAGTACTTC. Translating gives CSARLTAQETQYF.

The chain employs TRBV6-5 and TRBJ2-3; D is tentatively TRBD1 or TRBD2 (6 bases each). Germline V CDR1 and CDR2: MNHEY, SVGAGI. Between the trimmed V and J ends, which lost 2 bases and 5 bases, there was a span of 14 bases. The CDR3 sequence is 15 residues long. CDR3 protein: CASSYDGGQGDTQYF. The CDR3 nucleotides are TGTGCCAGCAGTTACGATGGGGGGCAGGGAGATACGCAGTATTTT.

This clonotype showed up just a few times. CDR3 sequence (DNA): TGCGCCAGCAGCCAAGAGGGGCGCCGGACATTCACAGATACGCAGTATTTT. The encoded protein is CASSQEGRRTFTDTQYF. This chain links TRBV4-3 with TRBJ2-3, with a tentative D call TRBD1 (5 bases). Deletions cut 0 bases from V and 2 bases from J, with 15 bases between. This CDR3 region has 17 residues. Germline V gene lookup returns CDR1 LGHNA and CDR2 YSLEER.

This clonotype was seen a few times. The V gene is TRBV3-1, the J gene TRBJ1-2; 8 nucleotides align to TRBD1. CDR3 length: 12 amino acids. Looked up from germline, CDR1 is LGHDT and CDR2 is YNNKEL (reference sequence). J lost 6 bases, V lost 6 bases, and 3 bases had no gene match. CDR3 sequence: CASSQGAHGYTF. CDR3 DNA: TGTGCCAGCAGTCAGGGGGCGCATGGCTACACCTTC.

This clonotype was recorded many times. This chain joins TRBV29-1 and TRBJ1-2, with a tentative D call TRBD1 (6 bases). This CDR3 region has 12 residues. CDR1 is SQVTM, CDR2 ANQGSEA, per germline. Trimming shortened V by 4 bases and J by 3 bases, and 9 bases separated the two germline ends. The CDR3 DNA is TGCAGCGTTGTAGGGGGGGACTATGGCTACACCTTC. Amino acid sequence: CSVVGGDYGYTF. Using reference TRBV29-1 and TRBJ1-2 for the parts outside the CDR3, the full variable domain is SAVISQKPSRDICQRGTSLTIQCQVDSQVTMMFWYRQQPGQSLTLIATANQGSEATYESGFVIDKFPISRPNLTFSTLTVSNMSPEDSSIYLCSVVGGDYGYTFGSGTRLTVV.

A few counts support this clonotype. The genes are TRBV10-2 and TRBJ1-1; a possible D gene is TRBD1 (6 bases). Trimming removed 6 bases at V and 1 base at J, with 15 bases between. The CDR3 runs 15 residues. Germline values: CDR1 WSHSY, CDR2 SAAADI. Here the CDR3 DNA reads TGCGCCAGCAGCGCCCGGGACACCTCGAACACTGAAGCTTTCTTT. Translated: CASSARDTSNTEAFF.

The chain combines TRBV12-3 or TRBV12-4 with TRBJ2-5; 7 nucleotides line up with TRBD1. The CDR3 loop spans 11 amino acids. V lost 5 bases, J lost 12 bases, and 6 bases stayed unmatched. CDR3 nucleotide sequence: TGTGCCAGCAGTAGACAGGGTCGGGAGTACTTC. Translated: CASSRQGREYF.

This clonotype has only a few counts. The chain joins TRBV4-1 to TRBJ1-2; D may be TRBD1 (5 bases). The germline gives CDR1 MGHRA, CDR2 YSYEKL. CDR3 length: 15 residues. V lost 6 bases to trimming and J lost 7 bases, with 21 bases between them. CDR3 residues: CASRPPAGLGAGYTF. DNA of the CDR3: TGCGCCAGCAGGCCCCCGGCGGGGTTAGGGGCTGGCTACACCTTC.

V gene TRBV4-3 combines with J gene TRBJ1-3; D is unclear. The CDR3 runs 17 residues. CDR1 LGHNA and CDR2 YSLEER come from the germline V gene. Trimming removed 3 bases from V and 0 bases from J, with 15 bases in between. CDR3: CASSQPYRVPSGNTIYF. The CDR3 region has the DNA TGCGCCAGCAGCCAGCCATATCGGGTCCCCTCTGGAAACACCATATATTTT.

This clonotype has just a few counts. The chain employs TRBV7-2 and TRBJ1-2; TRBD1 matches at 7 bases. Per germline, CDR1 SGHTA and CDR2 FQGNSA. The CDR3 spans 15 residues. Trimming took 4 bases from V and 5 from J; bases not matched to a gene: 10. The CDR3 reads CASSSAQGKEYGYTF. The CDR3 coding sequence is TGTGCCAGCAGCTCGGCACAGGGGAAGGAATATGGCTACACCTTC.

This clonotype was seen more than once but under ten times. The chain recombines TRBV7-2 with TRBJ1-3, with 8 bases identical to TRBD1. Germline trimming cut 4 bases from V and 4 bases from J; bases unmatched to any gene: 9. The CDR3 is 16 amino acids. Germline lookup yields CDR1 SGHTA and CDR2 FQGNSA. CDR3 nucleotide sequence: TGTGCCAGCAGCTCGAAGACAGGGGCGGAGGGAAACACCATATATTTT. This encodes CASSSKTGAEGNTIYF.